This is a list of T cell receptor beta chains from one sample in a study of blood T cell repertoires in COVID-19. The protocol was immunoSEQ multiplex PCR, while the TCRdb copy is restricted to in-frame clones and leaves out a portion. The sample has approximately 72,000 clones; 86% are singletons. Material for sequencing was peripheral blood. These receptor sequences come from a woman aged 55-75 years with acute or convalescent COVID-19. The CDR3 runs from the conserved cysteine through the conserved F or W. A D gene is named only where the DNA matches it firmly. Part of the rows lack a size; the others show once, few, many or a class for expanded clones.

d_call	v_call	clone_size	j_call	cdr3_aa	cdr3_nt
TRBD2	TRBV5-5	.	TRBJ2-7	CASSLGLAGSYEQYF	TGTGCCAGCAGCTTGGGGCTAGCGGGGTCCTACGAGCAGTACTTC
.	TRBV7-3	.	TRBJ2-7	CASSWPGQTYEQYF	TGTGCCAGCAGCTGGCCGGGTCAGACCTACGAGCAGTACTTC
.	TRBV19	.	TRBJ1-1	CASSILRNTEAFF	TGTGCCAGTAGTATATTGAGGAACACTGAAGCTTTCTTT
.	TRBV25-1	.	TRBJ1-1	CASSQLLNTEAFF	TGTGCCAGCAGCCAACTCCTGAACACTGAAGCTTTCTTT
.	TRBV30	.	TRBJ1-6	CAWSVTQEGNSPLHF	TGTGCCTGGAGTGTAACGCAGGAGGGTAATTCACCCCTCCACTTT
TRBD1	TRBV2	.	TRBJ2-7	CASSRDRDYEQYF	TGTGCCAGCAGCCGGGACAGGGACTACGAGCAGTACTTC
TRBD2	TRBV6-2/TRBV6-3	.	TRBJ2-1	CASSTSGTYNEQFF	TGTGCCAGCAGTACGAGCGGGACGTACAATGAGCAGTTCTTC
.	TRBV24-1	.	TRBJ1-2	CATSGGVEDGYTF	TGTGCCACCAGTGGGGGGGTAGAAGATGGCTACACCTTC
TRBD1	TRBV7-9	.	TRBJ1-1	CASSQGQGRTEAFF	TGTGCCAGCAGCCAAGGACAGGGTCGAACTGAAGCTTTCTTT
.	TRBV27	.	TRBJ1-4	CASSPFPGRGEKLFF	TGTGCCAGCAGCCCTTTCCCCGGGAGGGGGGAAAAACTGTTTTTT
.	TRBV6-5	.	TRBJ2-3	CASSLGDSTDTQYF	TGTGCCAGCAGTCTCGGGGATTCAACAGATACGCAGTATTTT
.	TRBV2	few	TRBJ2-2	CASTGEGVAIGELFF	TGTGCCAGCACAGGGGAGGGAGTCGCGATCGGGGAGCTGTTTTTT
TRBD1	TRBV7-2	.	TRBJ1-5	CASSLADRGQPQHF	TGTGCCAGCAGCTTAGCAGACAGGGGTCAGCCCCAGCATTTT
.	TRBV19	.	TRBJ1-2	CASSMGGDPYGYTF	TGTGCCAGTAGTATGGGGGGGGACCCCTATGGCTACACCTTC
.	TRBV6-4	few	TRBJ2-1	CASSDSPRSATDEQFF	TGTGCCAGCAGTGACTCCCCGCGGAGCGCGACGGATGAGCAGTTCTTC
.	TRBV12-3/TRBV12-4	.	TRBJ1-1	CASSLVRAEAFF	TGTGCCAGCAGTTTAGTCAGGGCTGAAGCTTTCTTT
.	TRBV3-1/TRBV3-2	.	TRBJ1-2	CASSPIRAGRGGYTF	TGTGCCAGCAGCCCTATTAGAGCAGGGAGGGGCGGCTACACCTTC
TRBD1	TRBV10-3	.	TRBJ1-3	CAISEGGGGNTIYF	TGTGCCATCAGTGAAGGGGGCGGTGGAAACACCATATATTTT
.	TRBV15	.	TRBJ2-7	CATSPGDATSYEQYF	TGTGCCACCAGCCCAGGGGATGCGACCTCCTACGAGCAGTACTTC
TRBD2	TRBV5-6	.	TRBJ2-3	CAMGLAGTTDTQYF	TGTGCCATGGGACTAGCGGGGACCACAGATACGCAGTATTTT
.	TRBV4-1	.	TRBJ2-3	CASSQDSRRQDTQYF	TGCGCCAGCAGCCAAGATTCGAGGAGGCAAGATACGCAGTATTTT
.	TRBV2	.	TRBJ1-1	CASSLTATNTEAFF	TGTGCCAGCAGCTTGACTGCCACTAACACTGAAGCTTTCTTT
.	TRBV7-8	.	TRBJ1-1	CASSLKGAGRATEAFF	TGTGCCAGCAGCTTAAAAGGTGCCGGGAGGGCAACTGAAGCTTTCTTT
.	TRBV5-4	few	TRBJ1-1	CASSPGGAMNTEAFF	TGTGCCAGCAGCCCCGGGGGGGCAATGAACACTGAAGCTTTCTTT
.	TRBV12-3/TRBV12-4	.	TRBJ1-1	CASTQVAGEAFF	TGTGCCAGCACACAGGTGGCTGGTGAAGCTTTCTTT
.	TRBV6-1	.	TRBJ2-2	CASSEWLYRAGGELFF	TGTGCCAGCAGTGAATGGCTGTACAGGGCGGGCGGGGAGCTGTTTTTT
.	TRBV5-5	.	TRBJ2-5	CASRHALVSGVRETQYF	TGTGCCAGCAGGCATGCCCTTGTTTCGGGGGTTCGGGAGACCCAGTACTTC
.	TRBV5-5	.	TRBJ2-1	CASSQAYEQFF	TGTGCCAGCAGCCAAGCCTATGAGCAGTTCTTC
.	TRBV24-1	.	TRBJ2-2	CATSGLGAGLLPNTGELFF	TGTGCCACCAGTGGTTTGGGTGCAGGGCTTCTTCCGAACACCGGGGAGCTGTTTTTT
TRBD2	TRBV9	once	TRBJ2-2	CASSGAAGGDTGELFF	TGTGCCAGCAGTGGGGCGGCGGGGGGCGACACCGGGGAGCTGTTTTTT
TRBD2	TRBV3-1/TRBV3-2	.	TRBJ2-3	CASSGLAGGRNTQYF	TGTGCCAGCAGCGGACTAGCGGGGGGTAGAAATACGCAGTATTTT
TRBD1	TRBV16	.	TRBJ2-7	CASSYSGTGGFYEQYF	TGTGCCAGCAGCTACTCAGGGACAGGGGGATTCTACGAGCAGTACTTC
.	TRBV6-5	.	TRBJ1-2	CASSSLGAATGYTF	TGTGCCAGCAGCTCATTGGGGGCGGCGACTGGCTACACCTTC
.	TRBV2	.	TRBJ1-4	CASSDSGATNEKLFF	TGTGCCAGCAGTGATTCCGGGGCAACTAATGAAAAACTGTTTTTT
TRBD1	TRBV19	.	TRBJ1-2	CASIPPGQPRSGYTF	TGTGCCAGTATCCCTCCGGGACAGCCAAGGTCTGGCTACACCTTC
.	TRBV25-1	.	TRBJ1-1	CASSGGPRDTRSFTEAFF	TGTGCCAGCAGTGGTGGTCCCCGGGACACTCGGTCGTTCACTGAAGCTTTCTTT
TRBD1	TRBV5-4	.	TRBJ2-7	CASSLVQGANEQYF	TGTGCCAGCAGCTTGGTTCAGGGGGCAAACGAGCAGTACTTC
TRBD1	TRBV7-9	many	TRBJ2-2	CASSSGTGFAGELFF	TGTGCCAGCAGCTCCGGGACAGGGTTCGCCGGGGAGCTGTTTTTT
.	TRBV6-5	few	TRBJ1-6	CASSAGTRGQSPLHF	TGTGCCAGCAGCGCAGGGACGCGGGGGCAGTCACCCCTCCACTTT
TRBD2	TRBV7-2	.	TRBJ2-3	CASSPDGLAADTQYF	TGTGCCAGCAGCCCAGACGGACTAGCGGCAGATACGCAGTATTTT
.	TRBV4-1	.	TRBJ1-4	CASSQQPGVTEKLFF	TGCGCCAGCAGCCAACAACCAGGGGTGACTGAAAAACTGTTTTTT
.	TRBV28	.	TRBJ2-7	CASSPLLGSSYEQYF	TGTGCCAGCAGTCCCCTCTTGGGCAGCTCCTACGAGCAGTACTTC
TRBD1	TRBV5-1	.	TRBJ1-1	CASSSMAGGEGEAFF	TGCGCCAGCAGCTCGATGGCAGGGGGAGAGGGTGAAGCTTTCTTT
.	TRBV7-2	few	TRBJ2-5	CASSLGGSEKTQYF	TGTGCCAGCAGCTTAGGTGGTAGCGAAAAGACCCAGTACTTC
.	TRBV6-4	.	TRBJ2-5	CASSDPTCRGTQYF	TGTGCCAGCAGTGACCCGACCTGCCGCGGGACCCAGTACTTC